These T cell receptor beta chains were read from a single sample in a study of T cells after yellow fever vaccination. A single record per CDR3 protein comes from TCRdb applying MiXCR to the 5' RACE reads. The top ten clones hold under 20% of a sample with 300,000 to 400,000 distinct CDR3 sequences, roughly 8.3% of them seen once. The sequencing used PBMCs, collected roughly 45 days after the first yellow fever vaccination. These receptors were collected from a man between 18 and 35 years old who received the YFV17D yellow fever vaccine. The CDR3 runs from the conserved cysteine through the conserved F or W. A D gene is named only where the DNA matches it firmly. For some rows the clone size is stated as once, few or many, or as a class when expanded; others skip it.

d_call clone_size j_call v_call cdr3_nt cdr3_aa
NA many TRBJ2-2 TRBV4-1 TGCGCCAGCTACAAACAGGGAGGTTCAACCGGGGAGCTGTTTTTT CASYKQGGSTGELFF
NA many TRBJ2-1 TRBV20-1 TGCAGTGCTAGAGTGTGGGGCCCCTACAATGAGCAGTTCTTC CSARVWGPYNEQFF
NA many TRBJ2-7 TRBV7-2 TGTGCCAGCACCCCCGGTTCTTCCTACGAGCAGTACTTC CASTPGSSYEQYF
NA NA TRBJ2-3 TRBV29-1 TGCAGCGTTGGCCGTGGGTCGGGGACAGATACGCAGTATTTT CSVGRGSGTDTQYF
TRBD2 NA TRBJ2-4 TRBV5-4 TGTGCCAGCAGCCCGGGACTAGCGGGGCAAAACATTCAGTACTTC CASSPGLAGQNIQYF
NA many TRBJ2-3 TRBV2 TGTGCCAGCAGTGGTCTAGTTACCACAGATACGCAGTATTTT CASSGLVTTDTQYF
NA many TRBJ2-7 TRBV11-3 TGTGCCAGCAGCTTAGAAGGAGAAAAGCAGTACTTC CASSLEGEKQYF
NA many TRBJ2-2 TRBV7-2 TGTGCCATCCCGTCCTCCACCGGGGAGCTGTTTTTT CAIPSSTGELFF
NA few TRBJ2-1 TRBV5-1 TGCGCCAGCAGCTTGGAGGCGGGGAGCTCCTACAATGAGCAGTTCTTC CASSLEAGSSYNEQFF
TRBD1 few TRBJ2-3 TRBV5-1 TGCGCCAGCAGAAACCCGGGACAGACGGATACGCAGTATTTT CASRNPGQTDTQYF
NA few TRBJ1-6 TRBV13 TGTGCCAGCAGCTTAGGCCAGGGCATCTATAATTCACCCCTCCACTTT CASSLGQGIYNSPLHF
NA many TRBJ2-5 TRBV24-1 TGTGCCACCAGTAGGTCGGCCTCCCAAGAGACCCAGTACTTC CATSRSASQETQYF
TRBD1 few TRBJ2-3 TRBV7-9 TGTGCCAGCGGACAGGGTTCGGATACGCAGTATTTT CASGQGSDTQYF
TRBD1 few TRBJ1-4 TRBV12-3/TRBV12-4 TGTGCCAGCAGCGGGGACAGGTCAGGAAAACTGTTTTTT CASSGDRSGKLFF
NA few TRBJ1-4 TRBV6-2/TRBV6-3 TGTGCCAGCAGCCAAGGACAGACAACTAATGAAAAACTGTTTTTT CASSQGQTTNEKLFF
NA few TRBJ2-6 TRBV20-1 TGCAGTGCTCCGTCGGGACTTCTCTCTGGGGCCAACGTCCTGACTTTC CSAPSGLLSGANVLTF
NA few TRBJ1-1 TRBV5-1 TGCGCCAGCAGCTTCCAAGGGGATGGAGTAGCTTTCTTT CASSFQGDGVAFF
NA few TRBJ2-4 TRBV7-2 TGTGCCAGCAGCTTAGTGGGGTTCTCGGGGGCCAAAAACATTCAGTACTTC CASSLVGFSGAKNIQYF
TRBD1 few TRBJ1-1 TRBV27 TGTGCCAGCAAACCCCTAGGGGGCTCTTCCGAAGCTTTCTTT CASKPLGGSSEAFF
NA few TRBJ1-5 TRBV7-2 TGTGCCAGCAGCTATGGGGAGGCGGTATATCAGCCCCAGCATTTT CASSYGEAVYQPQHF
NA few TRBJ2-2 TRBV20-1 TGCAGTGCTAGAGGATTGTCCGGGGCGGATACCGGGGAGCTGTTTTTT CSARGLSGADTGELFF
NA NA TRBJ2-3 TRBV6-6 TGTGCCAGCAGTGCCAACTCAGATACGCAGTATTTT CASSANSDTQYF
TRBD1 NA TRBJ2-3 TRBV6-2/TRBV6-3 TGTGCCGCCGGGGCGGGTCTCCGGAGGACAGGGGGAGATACGCAGTATTTT CAAGAGLRRTGGDTQYF
TRBD1 NA TRBJ2-5 TRBV5-1 TGCGCCAGCAGCTCGGAAACTACAGGGGGTCGGGAGACCCAGTACTTC CASSSETTGGRETQYF
NA few TRBJ2-1 TRBV20-1 TGCAGTGGGGACGGCAATGAGCAGTTCTTC CSGDGNEQFF
NA many TRBJ1-5 TRBV12-3/TRBV12-4 TGTGCCAGCAGTTTTTGGGGAGTGAATCAGCCCCAGCATTTT CASSFWGVNQPQHF
NA few TRBJ2-1 TRBV18 TGTGCCAGCTCACCACCGCCGCGATTCTCCTACAATGAGCAGTTCTTC CASSPPPRFSYNEQFF
TRBD2 few TRBJ2-7 TRBV10-3 TGTGCCATCAGGCGGACTAGCGGGGGAATAGGGTACGAGCAGTACTTC CAIRRTSGGIGYEQYF
TRBD1 few TRBJ1-2 TRBV7-2 TGTGCCAGCAGCAAGGACAGGGGCCCCTTCTATGGCTACACCTTC CASSKDRGPFYGYTF
TRBD1 NA TRBJ2-1 TRBV20-1 TGCTGTGCTAGAGATCCCTGGACAGGGGCCCTCGGTGAGCAGTTCTTC CCARDPWTGALGEQFF
NA many TRBJ1-1 TRBV29-1 TGCAGCGTTGACTACGGGAGCACTGAAGCTTTCTTT CSVDYGSTEAFF
NA few TRBJ2-3 TRBV7-6 TGTGCCAGCTCCCGGGGGGACAGCTACACAGATACGCAGTATTTT CASSRGDSYTDTQYF
TRBD1 few TRBJ1-2 TRBV5-1 TGCGCCAGCAGCCCGACAGGGTCAGCGGAAGGCTACACCTTC CASSPTGSAEGYTF
TRBD1 many TRBJ2-7 TRBV20-1 TGCAGTGCTAGAGAGGGACAGGGGGTTAACGAGCAGTACTTC CSAREGQGVNEQYF
TRBD1 NA TRBJ1-1 TRBV2 TGTGCCAGCAGCCCACGAACAGGGGGAGGCACTGAAGCTTTCTTT CASSPRTGGGTEAFF
NA few TRBJ2-7 TRBV20-1 TGCAGTGCTAGAGATAGGGGGGTTCGGGACGAGCAGTACTTC CSARDRGVRDEQYF
NA NA TRBJ1-5 TRBV2 TGTGCCAGCAGTGGTAAAGGGGCCGGTCAGCCCCAGCATTTT CASSGKGAGQPQHF
NA few TRBJ2-1 TRBV5-4 TGTGCCAGCAGCCCCTTCTGGGGCAGCGACTACAATGAGCAGTTCTTC CASSPFWGSDYNEQFF
TRBD1 many TRBJ2-3 TRBV5-1 TGCGCCAGCAAGCCAGGACAGGCTAACGCAGATACGCAGTATTTT CASKPGQANADTQYF
TRBD1 few TRBJ1-6 TRBV2 TGTGCCAGCGGGGGTCGGACAGGCCCGCCGAGCTCACCCCTCCACTTT CASGGRTGPPSSPLHF
NA NA TRBJ1-6 TRBV5-1 TGCGCCAGCAGCTTGGATCTTATTGGGTCACCCCTCCACTTT CASSLDLIGSPLHF
NA many TRBJ1-5 TRBV12-3/TRBV12-4 TGTGCCAGCACTTCATCCTCAGGTCAGCCCCAGCATTTT CASTSSSGQPQHF
TRBD2 NA TRBJ2-2 TRBV20-1 TGCAGTGCTAGAGATCAAGCGGCTAGCGGGGCTACGAACACCGGGGAGCTGTTTTTT CSARDQAASGATNTGELFF
NA few TRBJ2-7 TRBV7-2 TGTGCCAGCAGCGCTTCCGGGTCCTCCTACGAGCAGTACTTC CASSASGSSYEQYF
TRBD2 NA TRBJ2-3 TRBV12-3/TRBV12-4 TGTGCCAGCACCGGGACTAGCGGGGGGGCCTGGACAGATACGCAGTATTTT CASTGTSGGAWTDTQYF
TRBD1 NA TRBJ1-1 TRBV12-3/TRBV12-4 TGTGCCAGCACTCCTACAGGGGGAAACACTGAAGCTTTCTTT CASTPTGGNTEAFF
NA many TRBJ1-4 TRBV5-6 TGTGCCAGCAGCTTGAGGTCAACTAATGAAAAACTGTTTTTT CASSLRSTNEKLFF
NA NA TRBJ1-5 TRBV19 TGTGCCAGTACCGTAGGCGGGAATCAGCCCCAGCATTTT CASTVGGNQPQHF
NA many TRBJ1-1 TRBV15 TGTGCCACCAGCAGAGAAGCGGGCCCTGAAGCTTTCTTT CATSREAGPEAFF
NA few TRBJ2-1 TRBV6-5 TGTGCCAGCAGTTACTCGAAAAGGGGAGAGCAGTTCTTC CASSYSKRGEQFF
NA NA TRBJ2-5 TRBV30 TGTGCCTGGACTAGTAGTGAAGAGACCCAGTACTTC CAWTSSEETQYF
NA few TRBJ2-7 TRBV18 TGTGCCAGCTCACCTGCCACAGGAACGGGGGAGCAGTACTTC CASSPATGTGEQYF
NA NA TRBJ2-6 TRBV7-9 TGTGCCAGCAGCTCTCCCAGGGCGGGGGCCAACGTCCTGACTTTC CASSSPRAGANVLTF
NA few TRBJ2-5 TRBV4-3 TGCGCCAGCAGCCAAGATAGTAGGCTGGTGGAGACCCAGTACTTC CASSQDSRLVETQYF
NA NA TRBJ2-7 TRBV27 TGTGCCAGCAGTTTTCCCCTGACTGGCGAGCAGTACTTC CASSFPLTGEQYF